Given below is one TCR beta chain in context. Method: immunoSEQ multiplex PCR; TCRdb's copy keeps in-frame clones and lacks some. The table has around 40,000 clones, around 84% seen once. The data were obtained in a study of PD-L1 blockade in urothelial cancer. Study-wide context: Males with bladder-origin urothelial cancer made up about 90% of the 29 patients. Samples came from 3 weeks, at the second dose, and 6 weeks into treatment.

The CDR3 length is 14 residues. V trimming: 4 bases; J trimming: 9 bases; junction bases outside the gene matches: 9. CDR1 and CDR2 (germline): MNHNY, SVGAGI (reference sequence). The time point is: peripheral blood 6 weeks after treatment start. Patients yielded 1 to 8 samples each, pretreatment and on-treatment. This sequence joins TRBV6-6 and TRBJ2-5; 9 bases map to TRBD1. This sequence originates from a man between 65 and 85 years old with urothelial cancer. Sequences were derived from PBMCs, sampled around atezolizumab (anti-PD-L1) treatment. CDR3 sequence reads: CASSFSRDRVAQYF. DNA of the CDR3: TGTGCCAGCAGTTTCTCCCGGGACAGGGTGGCCCAGTACTTC.